These 20 T cell receptor beta chains were all obtained from the same sample, sequenced in a study of beta chain features in type 1 diabetes. The isolated RNA, all of it, was reverse transcribed, so expressed TCRB transcripts were what got sequenced. This table comes from immunoSEQ multiplex PCR, and its TCRdb copy is limited to in-frame clones, with some not included. Among around 500,000 clones listed, about an eighth were seen once. The sequenced sample consisted of naive CD4+ T cells from blood. The source is a young woman in good health.

This clone was recorded once. The rearrangement links TRBV4-1 to TRBJ1-2; D uncertain. Germline lookup yields CDR1 MGHRA and CDR2 YSYEKL. The V end lost 1 base, the J end lost 6 bases, and 15 bases lay between the germline ends. This CDR3 has 15 amino acids. CDR3 amino acids: CASSQVGMGVHGYTF. The CDR3 nucleotides read TGCGCCAGCAGCCAAGTCGGCATGGGTGTTCATGGCTACACCTTC.

V is TRBV7-2 and J is TRBJ1-2; D unresolved. The CDR3 extends over 13 amino acids. Trimming removed 5 bases from V and 7 bases from J, with 14 bases in between. From germline, CDR1 is SGHTA and CDR2 FQGNSA. CDR3 sequence: CASSPTHELGYTF. The CDR3 DNA sequence: TGTGCCAGCAGCCCTACCCACGAGCTTGGCTACACCTTC.

This clone was seen only a few times. The V and J genes are TRBV25-1 and TRBJ2-1; D may be TRBD1 (5 bases). In germline, CDR1 is MGHDK, CDR2 SYGVNS. CDR3 size: 16 residues. V was cut by 4 bases and J by 8 bases, with 21 bases left in between. The DNA of the CDR3 is TGTGCCAGCAGTGGTTTTCCAGGGTCTCTCCACCATGAGCAGTTCTTC. This codes for CASSGFPGSLHHEQFF. Full variable domain (remainder filled in from reference TRBV25-1 and TRBJ2-1): EADIYQTPRYLVIGTGKKITLECSQTMGHDKMYWYQQDPGMELHLIHYSYGVNSTEKGDLSSESTVSRIRTEHFPLTLESARPSHTSQYLCASSGFPGSLHHEQFFGPGTRLTVL.

The chain uses TRBV30 and TRBJ1-4, with 8 bases fitting TRBD1. V lost 5 bases, J lost 7 bases, and 6 bases stayed unmatched. CDR3 length: 13 amino acids. CDR1 is GTSNPN and CDR2 is SVGIG in the germline V gene (reference sequence). CDR3 in amino acids: CAWASTGVEKLFF. Here the CDR3 DNA reads TGTGCCTGGGCCTCGACAGGGGTTGAAAAACTGTTTTTT.

This clone was seen just once. The chain combines TRBV5-1 with TRBJ2-5, with unresolved D. Trimming stripped 2 bases from V and 2 bases from J, with 10 bases between. Germline V lookup: CDR1 SGHRS, CDR2 YFSETQ. The CDR3 totals 14 residues. DNA of the CDR3: TGCGCCAGCAGCTTCGAAGGGAAACAAGAGACCCAGTACTTC. This translates into CASSFEGKQETQYF.

This clone was seen a handful of times. The rearrangement joins TRBV4-2 to TRBJ2-7, with 8 nucleotides matching TRBD2. The CDR3 is made up of 16 amino acids. CDR1 and CDR2 (germline): LGHNA, YNFKEQ. J gave up 0 bases and V 3 bases, and 7 bases lay outside the gene matches. CDR3 protein: CASSHGRGRNSYEQYV. The DNA for the CDR3 is TGTGCCAGCAGCCACGGGAGGGGACGGAACTCCTACGAGCAGTACGTC.

This clone was counted between two and nine times. The chain uses TRBV15 and TRBJ2-1; TRBD2 aligns across 14 bases. This CDR3 region has 17 residues. Germline assignment: CDR1 LNHNV and CDR2 YYDKDF (reference sequence). V lost 1 base, J lost 7 bases, and 6 bases stayed unmatched. The chain's CDR3 is CATSRAPGLAGGNEQFF. Here the CDR3 DNA reads TGTGCCACCAGCAGAGCCCCCGGACTAGCGGGAGGTAATGAGCAGTTCTTC.

This clone has a single count. The DNA for the CDR3 is TGTGCCAGCAGCGTAGGGTCCTTCCCCACAGATACGCAGTATTTT. Translating gives CASSVGSFPTDTQYF. V is TRBV9 and J is TRBJ2-3; no definite D call. Germline CDR1 reads SGDLS; CDR2 reads YYNGEE. Trimming took 0 bases from V and 2 from J, leaving 10 bases between them. The CDR3 has 15 residues.

Remarks on this clone: Other DNA sequences within the sample encode an identical CDR3. This chain joins TRBV18 and TRBJ1-1; tentative D call: TRBD1 (6 bases). The CDR3 has 14 residues. V was cut by 4 bases and J by 0 bases, with 9 bases left in between. Germline V lookup: CDR1 KGHSH, CDR2 LQKENI. Here the CDR3 DNA reads TGTGCCAGCTCACTCGGACAGCTGAACACTGAAGCTTTCTTT. It yields the protein CASSLGQLNTEAFF.

Only a few counts were recorded for this clone. The J gene is TRBJ1-1, the V gene TRBV21-1; the table names TRBD1, a call not compared with the DNA. TRBV21-1 is a documented pseudogene. The CDR3 contains 13 residues. CDR3 DNA sequence: TGTGCCAGCAAGGGACAGGGTGACACTGAAGCTTTCTTT. Translation gives CASKGQGDTEAFF.

This sequence joins TRBV21-1 and TRBJ2-7; TRBD1 is the table's D call, not checked against the DNA. TRBV21-1 constitutes a pseudogene. The CDR3 spans 14 residues. The CDR3 region is CASSKVDDMYEQYV. As DNA, the CDR3 is TGTGCCAGCAGCAAAGTCGATGACATGTACGAGCAGTACGTC.

There are a few counts of this clone. V is TRBV10-3 and J is TRBJ2-7, with 9 bases lining up with TRBD2. Germline V gene lookup returns CDR1 ENHRY and CDR2 SYGVKD. Trimming removed 0 bases from V and 2 bases from J; junction bases left unmatched: 5. There are 16 residues in the CDR3. In DNA form, the CDR3 reads TGTGCCATCAGTGAGTCGCTGGTAGCGGGGGCCTACGAGCAGTACTTC. Translated: CAISESLVAGAYEQYF.

This clone was seen more than once but under ten times. In DNA, the CDR3 is TGTGCCAGTAGTATAGATCGGGACACTACGCAGTTCTTC. Residues: CASSIDRDTTQFF. This sequence joins TRBV19 and TRBJ2-1; tentative D call: TRBD1 (6 bases). Germline CDR1 and CDR2: LNHDA and SQIVND (reference sequence). Trimming took off 0 bases at V and 12 bases at J, with 12 bases between the two ends. There are 13 residues in the CDR3.

The CDR3 loop reads CAISEGVYTDTQYF. Written as DNA, the CDR3 is TGTGCCATCAGTGAGGGCGTTTACACAGATACGCAGTATTTT. The chain is built from TRBV10-3 and TRBJ2-3, with D unresolved. Germline V lookup: CDR1 ENHRY, CDR2 SYGVKD. Trimming stripped 2 bases from V and 2 bases from J, with 8 bases between. CDR3 length: 14 amino acids.

The chain carries TRBV25-1 and TRBJ2-3, with 9 nucleotides matching TRBD2. This CDR3 spans 15 amino acids. Germline assignment: CDR1 MGHDK and CDR2 SYGVNS. The CDR3 region has the DNA TGTGCAGCACCTTCGGGCGGGGGGGCCTCGGATACGCAGTATTTT. Amino acids: CAAPSGGGASDTQYF.

This clone was detected a few times. V gene TRBV19 combines with J gene TRBJ2-2; either TRBD1 or TRBD2 may fit D (5 bases each). The CDR3 totals 15 residues. V was shortened by 11 bases and J by 0 bases, with 16 bases between the two germline ends. CDR1 and CDR2 from the germline V gene are LNHDA and SQIVND (reference sequence). The chain's CDR3 is CAGTRDHANTGELFF. The CDR3 region has the DNA TGTGCCGGGACCCGGGACCACGCGAACACCGGGGAGCTGTTTTTT.

The J gene is TRBJ2-2, the V gene TRBV4-1; no reliable D call. CDR1 is MGHRA, CDR2 YSYEKL, per germline. The V end was cut by 0 bases, the J end by 3 bases, with 11 bases between. This CDR3 contains 16 residues. The CDR3 bases are TGCGCCAGCAGCCAAGAGTGGTACCAGGACACCGGGGAGCTGTTTTTT. Translation: CASSQEWYQDTGELFF.

The gene calls are TRBV5-1 and TRBJ2-3, with 7 bases matching TRBD1. V gave up 3 bases and J gave up 4 bases; unmatched junction bases: 2. The CDR3 spans 13 residues. CDR1 is SGHRS, CDR2 YFSETQ, per germline. The CDR3 is CASSSGTADTQYF. CDR3 in DNA: TGCGCCAGCAGCTCCGGGACAGCAGATACGCAGTATTTT.

This clone turned up a few times. The chain uses TRBV7-2 and TRBJ2-5; D not certain. Trimming pared 0 bases from V and 4 bases from J, leaving 12 bases between. The CDR3 length is 15 residues. Germline CDR1 is SGHTA and CDR2 is FQGNSA. This CDR3 is CASSLAVYSRETQYF. For the CDR3, the DNA is TGTGCCAGCAGCTTAGCGGTGTATTCAAGAGAGACCCAGTACTTC.

This clone was found a few times. The chain carries TRBV28 and TRBJ1-2; maybe TRBD1 (5 bases). The germline V and J ends were trimmed by 1 base and 8 bases, with 20 bases remaining between them. Germline V gene lookup returns CDR1 MDHEN and CDR2 SYDVKM. CDR3 size: 16 residues. For the CDR3, the DNA is TGTGCCAGCAGTTTATCCGGAGGGGAACTGGGTGGAGGCTACACCTTC. It codes for CASSLSGGELGGGYTF.